Sequencing of this TCR beta chain was carried out in a study of radiation and T cells in renal cell carcinoma. Only in-frame clones appear in the TCRdb table, and some are missing; sequencing was by immunoSEQ multiplex PCR. The sample includes roughly 86,000 clones, around four fifths of them seen just once. The germline CDR1 and CDR2 sequences are SGDLS and YYNGEE. The CDR3 has 17 residues. Trimming removed 4 bases at V and 2 bases at J, with 19 bases between. Time point specified: blood 4 weeks post-SBRT, at nephrectomy. Specified treatment: 15 Gy SBRT to primary tumor, nephrectomy 4 weeks later. This clone was recorded only once.

The sequenced sample was blood, obtained from a patient whose treatment included radiotherapy and nephrectomy. The clonotype was recovered from a man aged 50 or older with renal cell carcinoma. The chain recombines TRBV9 with TRBJ2-1; D may be TRBD1 or TRBD2 (5 bases each). The CDR3 here is CASSPSVGTGPYNEQFF. DNA of the CDR3: TGTGCCAGCAGCCCCTCAGTTGGCACGGGACCCTACAATGAGCAGTTCTTC.